Given below is one TCR beta chain in context. This entry belongs to a study of blood T cell repertoires in COVID-19. The V end lost 5 bases, the J end lost 2 bases, and 13 bases lay between the germline ends. This CDR3 has 14 residues. Looked up from germline, CDR1 is SGDLS and CDR2 is YYNGEE. Produced via immunoSEQ multiplex PCR; TCRdb's table is partial and in-frame only. The sample includes about 250,000 clones, around 85% of them seen just once. Patients of the Seattle cohort, enrolled during active infection, were followed longitudinally. This chain uses TRBV9 with TRBJ1-2; perhaps TRBD1 as D (6 bases). The specimen sequenced was peripheral blood. This clonotype was obtained from a human donor with COVID-19, enrolled during active disease. The donor label of this sample is uncertain. The CDR3 is CASSRAGANYGYTF. The CDR3 DNA follows: TGTGCCAGCAGTCGAGCGGGGGCGAACTATGGCTACACCTTC.